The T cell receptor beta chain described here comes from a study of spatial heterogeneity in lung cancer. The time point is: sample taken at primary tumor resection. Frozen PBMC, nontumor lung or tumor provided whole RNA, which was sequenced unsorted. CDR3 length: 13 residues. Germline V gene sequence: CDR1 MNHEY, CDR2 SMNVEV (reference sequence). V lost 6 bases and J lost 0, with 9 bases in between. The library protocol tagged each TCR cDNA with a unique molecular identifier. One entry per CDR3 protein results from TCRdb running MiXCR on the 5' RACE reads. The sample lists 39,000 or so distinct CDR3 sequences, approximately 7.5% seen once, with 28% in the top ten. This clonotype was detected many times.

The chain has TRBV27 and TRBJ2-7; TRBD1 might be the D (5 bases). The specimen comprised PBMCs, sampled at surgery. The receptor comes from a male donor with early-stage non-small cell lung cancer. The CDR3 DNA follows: TGTGCCAGCAGCCCCAGGGCCTCCTACGAGCAGTACTTC. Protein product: CASSPRASYEQYF.